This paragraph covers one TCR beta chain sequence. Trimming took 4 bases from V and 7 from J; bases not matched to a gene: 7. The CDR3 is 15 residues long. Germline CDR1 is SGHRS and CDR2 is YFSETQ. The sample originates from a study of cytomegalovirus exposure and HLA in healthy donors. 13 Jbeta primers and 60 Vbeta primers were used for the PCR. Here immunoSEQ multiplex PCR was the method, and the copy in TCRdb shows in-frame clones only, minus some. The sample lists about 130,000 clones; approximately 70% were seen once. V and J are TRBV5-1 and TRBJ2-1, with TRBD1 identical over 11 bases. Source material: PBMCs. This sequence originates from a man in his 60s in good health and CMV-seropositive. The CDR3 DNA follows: TGCGCCAGCAGCCAAGAGGACAGGGGGCGGAATGAGCAGTTCTTC. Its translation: CASSQEDRGRNEQFF.